This is a list of T cell receptor beta chains from one sample in a study of blood T cell repertoires in COVID-19. Profiled with immunoSEQ multiplex PCR; TCRdb holds only in-frame clones, not every one. The top ten hold less than 6% of the sample, which has some 200,000 clones, 82% seen once. The material sequenced was peripheral blood. The receptors here all came from a woman in her 70s with COVID-19, enrolled during active disease. CDR3s include the opening cysteine and the closing phenylalanine or tryptophan. Each record gives: V gene, D gene, J gene, clone size, CDR3 DNA, CDR3 protein. A D gene is named only where the DNA matches it firmly. Not all rows give a size; the values are once, few, many and, for expanded clones, a class.

>TRBV19|TRBD2|TRBJ2-1|-
TGTGCCAGTAGTATTAGCGGGAGGGCTTATGAGCAGTTCTTC
CASSISGRAYEQFF
>TRBV7-7|-|TRBJ2-7|-
TGTGCCAGCAGCTCCGGCGAGTCGACTGGCGAGCAGTACTTC
CASSSGESTGEQYF
>TRBV7-2|-|TRBJ2-7|-
TGTGCCAGCAGCCCCGGTCGGCGGAGAAGCGAGCAGTACTTC
CASSPGRRRSEQYF
>TRBV5-5|TRBD1|TRBJ1-6|-
TGTGCCAGCAGATTACAGGGGGCGATGCGGAATTCACCCCTCCACTTT
CASRLQGAMRNSPLHF
>TRBV10-3|-|TRBJ1-1|-
TGTGCCATCAGTGAAATAGAGAGGAACACTGAAGCTTTCTTT
CAISEIERNTEAFF
>TRBV18|TRBD1|TRBJ1-2|-
TGTGCCAGCTCACCACTTGTACCGGGACAGGGGGTTTCTAACTATGGCTACACCTTC
CASSPLVPGQGVSNYGYTF
>TRBV11-2|TRBD1|TRBJ1-1|few
TGTGCCAGCAGCTTGGACGGGACAGGGGCCACTGAAGCTTTCTTT
CASSLDGTGATEAFF
>TRBV3-1/TRBV3-2|-|TRBJ1-1|-
TGTGCCAGCAGCCAAGATTTATTACGGGGGAACACTGAAGCTTTCTTT
CASSQDLLRGNTEAFF
>TRBV5-4|-|TRBJ2-3|-
TGTGCCAGCAGGTTAGCGAATACGCAGTATTTT
CASRLANTQYF
>TRBV5-4|-|TRBJ1-3|-
TGTGCCAGCAGCGTTCAGGGTTCTGGAAACACCATATATTTT
CASSVQGSGNTIYF
>TRBV5-1|TRBD2|TRBJ2-7|-
TGCGCCAGCAGCTTGGCGGTAGCGGGAGGGGCCGACGAGCAGTACTTC
CASSLAVAGGADEQYF
>TRBV3-1/TRBV3-2|-|TRBJ1-1|-
TGTGCCAGCAGCCAAGAGGCCAGAAAAGCTTTCTTT
CASSQEARKAFF
>TRBV18|TRBD1|TRBJ2-3|few
TGTGCCAGCTCACCAATAGTCAGGGGGTCTAGCACAGATACGCAGTATTTT
CASSPIVRGSSTDTQYF
>TRBV7-9|-|TRBJ1-2|-
TGTGCCAGCAGCTCCGAGGGAGCAGGTGGCTACACCTTC
CASSSEGAGGYTF
>TRBV29-1|TRBD1|TRBJ2-5|-
TGCAGCGTTGAAGAGGACAGGGGGCGACAAGAGACCCAGTACTTC
CSVEEDRGRQETQYF
>TRBV2|-|TRBJ1-1|once
TGTGCCAGCGAGTTAACTGAAGCTTTCTTT
CASELTEAFF
>TRBV6-2/TRBV6-3|-|TRBJ1-1|few
TGTGCCAGCAGTTACTGGAGCACTGAAGCTTTCTTT
CASSYWSTEAFF
>TRBV14|-|TRBJ1-1|-
TGTGCCAGCAGCCTAATAGGACAGCAGAACACTGAAGCTTTCTTT
CASSLIGQQNTEAFF